This T cell receptor (beta chain) was documented in a study of tumor-infiltrating lymphocytes in primary liver carcinoma. cDNA specific to TCR beta was made from 500 ng of total RNA, with a constant-region primer employed for priming. For TCR beta, libraries were produced by three nested multiplex PCR rounds using slightly modified ARM-PCR. Running ten to eleven cycles apiece, the first two PCR rounds relied on TRBV1-TRBV30 forward primers together with a C-beta reverse primer. TCRdb fed the multiplex PCR reads into MiXCR, producing one record per CDR3 protein. The sample lists approximately 120,000 distinct CDR3 sequences, 55% to 75% occurring once. For each extraction, RNA and DNA were obtained together from about 20-30 mg of unsorted bulk tissue. With V trimmed by 8 bases and J by 6 bases, 8 bases remained unmatched. The germline gives CDR1 SQVTM, CDR2 ANQGSEA. The CDR3 runs to 13 residues.

The clonotype was recovered from a woman in her sixties with primary liver carcinoma and hepatitis B virus infection. Material: liver tumor tissue from sampling region 3. Subset indicated: tumor region T3, left-lateral pole. The chain joins TRBV29-1 to TRBJ1-4; 8 bases match TRBD1. Written as DNA, the CDR3 is TGCAGCAGTACGACAGGGGATGATGAAAAACTGTTTTTT. Encoded protein: CSSTTGDDEKLFF.